This record concerns one T cell receptor (beta chain) sequence. This CDR3 spans 14 amino acids. V was trimmed by 2 bases and J by 6 bases, leaving 9 bases between them. Germline CDR1 and CDR2: SGHNT and YYREEE (reference sequence). The record originates from a study of shared clonotypes between healthy human individuals. This table comes from immunoSEQ multiplex PCR, and its TCRdb copy is limited to in-frame clones, with some not included. The repertoire includes roughly 2.5 million clones, roughly 92% of them detected once, and around 0.15% sits in the top ten. This clonotype was obtained from a young man in good health. V usage is TRBV5-4 and J usage is TRBJ1-6, with D perhaps matching TRBD1 (6 bases). The source material was naive CD4+ T cells sorted from blood. The sample's subset: CD45RA+ positively selected. CDR3 bases: TGTGCCAGCAGCTTACAGGGACCTAATTCACCCCTCCACTTT. Protein sequence: CASSLQGPNSPLHF.